A selection of T cell receptor beta chains follows, all from one sample in a study of neurological immune-mediated disorders. One entry per CDR3 protein results from TCRdb running MiXCR on the 5' RACE reads. The table records 33,000 or so distinct CDR3 sequences, roughly 7% of them present only once. Material: PBMCs. These receptors were taken from a middle-aged woman in good health. The CDR3 runs from the conserved cysteine through the conserved F or W. D genes are given only for firm matches. The size entry is marked missing in some rows and otherwise reads once, few, many or a size class.

j_call,d_call,v_call,clone_size,cdr3_aa,cdr3_nt
TRBJ2-1,.,TRBV5-1,.,CASSLRSTNTVSLYNEQFF,TGTGCCAGCAGCTTAAGGTCTACCAATACGGTAAGCCTCTACAATGAGCAGTTCTTC
TRBJ1-1,.,TRBV4-1,many,CASSRLEGVNTEAFF,TGCGCCAGCAGCCGCCTGGAGGGCGTGAACACTGAAGCTTTCTTT
TRBJ2-1,.,TRBV29-1,many,CSVEDPAGTQRDEQFF,TGCAGCGTTGAAGATCCCGCCGGGACCCAGAGGGATGAGCAGTTCTTC
TRBJ2-2,TRBD1,TRBV6-1,many,CASSGTGLMNTGELFF,TGTGCCAGCAGCGGGACAGGGCTCATGAACACCGGGGAGCTGTTTTTT
TRBJ2-1,TRBD2,TRBV2,many,CASASGGIYNEQFF,TGTGCCAGTGCTAGCGGGGGCATATACAATGAGCAGTTCTTC
TRBJ2-2,.,TRBV5-6,many,CASSSPASGLSAGELFF,TGTGCCAGCAGCTCCCCCGCAAGCGGCCTAAGCGCCGGGGAGCTGTTTTTT
TRBJ1-6,.,TRBV10-3,many,CARGLRVDNSPLHF,TGTGCCAGAGGACTTCGGGTGGATAATTCACCCCTCCACTTT
TRBJ1-1,.,TRBV7-3,many,CASSQQGNTEAFF,TGTGCCAGCAGCCAACAGGGGAACACTGAAGCTTTCTTT
TRBJ2-2,.,TRBV5-1,many,CASSFQNTGELFF,TGCGCCAGCAGCTTCCAGAACACCGGGGAGCTGTTTTTT
TRBJ2-1,.,TRBV20-1,many,CSARDHARTHNEQFF,TGCAGTGCTAGAGATCATGCTAGGACCCACAATGAGCAGTTCTTC
TRBJ1-5,.,TRBV10-2,many,CASIVLRQWGSNQPQHF,TGCGCCAGCATCGTCCTCCGACAGTGGGGAAGCAATCAGCCCCAGCATTTT
TRBJ1-6,TRBD1,TRBV20-1,many,CSAKTGSGSPLHF,TGCAGTGCTAAGACAGGGTCGGGGTCACCCCTCCACTTT
TRBJ2-4,.,TRBV5-1,medium-sized,CASSQAARPQGELAKNIQYF,TGCGCCAGCAGCCAGGCAGCACGACCCCAGGGAGAACTAGCCAAAAACATTCAGTACTTC
TRBJ1-6,TRBD1,TRBV12-3/TRBV12-4,many,CASSLDRGNSPLHF,TGTGCCAGCAGTTTAGACAGGGGGAATTCACCCCTCCACTTT
TRBJ2-1,TRBD2,TRBV5-1,.,CASSLESLGSGGNEQFF,TGCGCCAGCAGCTTGGAATCGCTAGGTAGCGGGGGTAATGAGCAGTTCTTC
TRBJ1-6,.,TRBV28,many,CATDKNNSPLHF,TGTGCCACCGACAAGAATAATTCACCCCTCCACTTT
TRBJ2-5,TRBD1,TRBV27,many,CASSSGDRVETQYF,TGTGCCAGCAGTTCGGGGGACAGGGTAGAGACCCAGTACTTC
TRBJ2-3,.,TRBV20-1,.,CSASLGGTDTQYF,TGCAGTGCTAGTCTCGGGGGCACAGATACGCAGTATTTT
TRBJ2-1,.,TRBV6-2/TRBV6-3,many,CASSSPNQLQQFF,TGTGCCAGCAGTTCCCCCAACCAGCTTCAGCAGTTCTTC
TRBJ2-1,.,TRBV2,many,CASSETQGGNEQFF,TGTGCCAGCAGTGAAACCCAGGGTGGCAATGAGCAGTTCTTC
TRBJ2-4,TRBD2,TRBV6-1,.,CASSEGGTSADIQYF,TGTGCCAGCAGTGAAGGGGGGACTAGCGCGGACATTCAGTACTTC
TRBJ2-7,TRBD2,TRBV11-2,many,CASSLKSTGTSGSYEQYF,TGTGCCAGCAGCTTAAAATCCACCGGGACTAGCGGGAGCTACGAGCAGTACTTC
TRBJ2-1,TRBD2,TRBV20-1,many,CSARVPGGLSEQFF,TGCAGTGCTAGAGTACCGGGGGGGCTTAGTGAGCAGTTCTTC
TRBJ1-5,.,TRBV20-1,many,CSASAGSYSNQPQHF,TGCAGTGCTAGCGCCGGTTCTTATAGCAATCAGCCCCAGCATTTT
TRBJ2-4,.,TRBV3-1,many,CASSPTSPNIQYF,TGTGCCAGCAGCCCCACTAGCCCCAACATTCAGTACTTC
TRBJ2-1,TRBD1,TRBV29-1,medium-sized,CSVEEQTGHEDPLYNEQFF,TGCAGCGTTGAAGAACAGACAGGGCATGAGGACCCACTCTACAATGAGCAGTTCTTC
TRBJ2-2,.,TRBV20-1,many,CSASPEGDGELFF,TGCAGTGCCTCTCCCGAGGGGGACGGGGAGCTGTTTTTT
TRBJ2-3,TRBD1,TRBV25-1,many,CASSDRDRAHTQYF,TGTGCCAGCAGTGACCGGGACAGGGCGCATACGCAGTATTTT